This T cell receptor (beta chain) was sequenced during a study of somatic mutations in cytotoxic T cells in rheumatoid arthritis. Study-wide context: No treatment had yet been given when patient blood (less than 31 ml EDTA) was drawn, right after diagnosis. Flow sorting at nearly 100% purity was applied to some V beta antibody-stained T-cell populations, which included V beta1+ cells sequenced for TCRB. Study-level findings and limits: Antigen targets of the expanded CD8+ clones remained unidentified.

Comments on this clone: Its matching antigen is unknown.

Measured with immunoSEQ multiplex PCR; TCRdb has only the in-frame clones, and not every one. The sample has just over 15,000 clones; about 81% are singletons. CD4+ cells and CD8+ cells were each obtained through positive magnetic bead selection, and their purity was assessed by flow cytometry. V lost 2 bases, J lost 10 bases, and 15 bases lay in between. The length of the CDR3 is 14 residues. CDR1 and CDR2 from the germline V gene are MGHRA and YSYEKL. The chain recombines TRBV4-1 with TRBJ2-1; D might be TRBD1 or TRBD2, each matching 6 bases. Sequenced: CD8+ T cells sorted from blood. This receptor was identified in an adult with rheumatoid arthritis. The CDR3 is CASSQYDGGLEQFF. The CDR3 nucleotides read TGCGCCAGCAGCCAATATGATGGGGGGCTGGAGCAGTTCTTC.